Listed below are T cell receptor beta chains from one sample, sequenced in a study of sequential checkpoint blockade in melanoma. Clones were read by immunoSEQ multiplex PCR, and TCRdb kept only the in-frame ones, dropping some. The repertoire includes about 2,200 clones, roughly 23% of them detected once, and roughly 14% sits in the top ten. The input for sequencing was tumor tissue (inferred from file names), taken from a patient given nivolumab and ipilimumab in sequence. These receptors came from a human donor with melanoma. Each CDR3 is given with its conserved first and last residue. D genes are given only for firm matches. Not all rows give a size; the values are once, few, many and, for expanded clones, a class.

abundance: medium-sized
v_gene: TRBV11-3
len: 16
d_gene: NA
j_gene: TRBJ1-4
CDR3aa: CASSLSGDLQGEKLFF
CDR3nt: TGTGCCAGCAGCTTGAGTGGGGACCTTCAAGGGGAAAAACTGTTTTTT

abundance: NA
v_gene: TRBV29-1
len: 15
d_gene: TRBD2
j_gene: TRBJ2-1
CDR3aa: CSGALAGRSYNEQFF
CDR3nt: TGCAGCGGGGCTCTAGCGGGCCGATCCTACAATGAGCAGTTCTTC

abundance: NA
v_gene: TRBV6-8
len: 17
d_gene: NA
j_gene: TRBJ1-3
CDR3aa: CASSPLPGALSGNTIYF
CDR3nt: TGTGCCAGCAGTCCGTTGCCAGGGGCCCTCTCTGGAAACACCATATATTTT

abundance: few
v_gene: TRBV28
len: 17
d_gene: TRBD2
j_gene: TRBJ2-3
CDR3aa: CASSLKGPGLVFPTQYF
CDR3nt: TGTGCCAGCAGTTTAAAGGGACCGGGACTAGTCTTCCCGACGCAGTATTTT

abundance: NA
v_gene: TRBV29-1
len: 14
d_gene: TRBD1
j_gene: TRBJ1-1
CDR3aa: CSVGAGGPNTEAFF
CDR3nt: TGCAGCGTTGGGGCAGGGGGCCCGAACACTGAAGCTTTCTTT

abundance: NA
v_gene: TRBV9
len: 14
d_gene: NA
j_gene: TRBJ2-2
CDR3aa: CASSVEGYTGELFF
CDR3nt: TGTGCCAGCAGCGTAGAGGGGTACACCGGGGAGCTGTTTTTT

abundance: few
v_gene: TRBV28
len: 14
d_gene: NA
j_gene: TRBJ2-4
CDR3aa: CASSFDGAKNIQYF
CDR3nt: TGTGCCAGCAGTTTTGATGGAGCCAAAAACATTCAGTACTTC

abundance: medium-sized
v_gene: TRBV9
len: 14
d_gene: TRBD2
j_gene: TRBJ2-2
CDR3aa: CASSPRRGVGELFF
CDR3nt: TGTGCCAGCAGCCCCCGTCGGGGGGTCGGGGAGCTGTTTTTT

abundance: NA
v_gene: TRBV6-8
len: 18
d_gene: TRBD1
j_gene: TRBJ2-6
CDR3aa: CASSYTGTGSSGANVLTF
CDR3nt: TGTGCCAGCAGTTATACCGGGACAGGGAGCTCTGGGGCCAACGTCCTGACTTTC

abundance: few
v_gene: TRBV28
len: 15
d_gene: TRBD1
j_gene: TRBJ2-7
CDR3aa: CASSPYRQGGDEQYF
CDR3nt: TGTGCCAGCAGTCCCTACCGTCAAGGGGGCGACGAGCAGTACTTC

abundance: medium-sized
v_gene: TRBV11-3
len: 15
d_gene: TRBD1
j_gene: TRBJ1-2
CDR3aa: CASSASQGEYGGYTF
CDR3nt: TGTGCCAGCAGCGCCTCACAGGGGGAGTATGGTGGCTACACCTTC

abundance: medium-sized
v_gene: TRBV11-3
len: 20
d_gene: TRBD1
j_gene: TRBJ2-7
CDR3aa: CASSLGGGQGAASRSYEQYF
CDR3nt: TGTGCCAGCAGCCTCGGAGGGGGACAGGGGGCCGCTAGCAGGTCCTACGAGCAGTACTTC

abundance: medium-sized
v_gene: TRBV11-3
len: 15
d_gene: NA
j_gene: TRBJ2-2
CDR3aa: CASSKGVTSTGELFF
CDR3nt: TGTGCCAGCAGCAAAGGGGTAACGAGCACCGGGGAGCTGTTTTTT

abundance: NA
v_gene: TRBV10-3
len: 14
d_gene: NA
j_gene: TRBJ2-7
CDR3aa: CAISESQYSHEQYF
CDR3nt: TGTGCCATCAGTGAGTCCCAGTATTCCCACGAGCAGTACTTC

abundance: NA
v_gene: TRBV29-1
len: 15
d_gene: NA
j_gene: TRBJ1-4
CDR3aa: CSVAVRGSPSEKLFF
CDR3nt: TGCAGCGTCGCCGTCAGGGGCAGTCCTTCTGAAAAACTGTTTTTT

abundance: medium-sized
v_gene: TRBV11-3
len: 16
d_gene: NA
j_gene: TRBJ2-7
CDR3aa: CASSLLDGTGTREQYF
CDR3nt: TGTGCCAGCAGCTTGCTTGACGGGACGGGGACAAGGGAGCAGTACTTC

abundance: NA
v_gene: TRBV29-1
len: 15
d_gene: TRBD2
j_gene: TRBJ2-1
CDR3aa: CSVGNGLAGGNEQFF
CDR3nt: TGCAGCGTTGGCAATGGACTAGCGGGAGGAAATGAGCAGTTCTTC

abundance: few
v_gene: TRBV4-1
len: 15
d_gene: TRBD1
j_gene: TRBJ2-7
CDR3aa: CASSQQGTGNNEQYF
CDR3nt: TGCGCCAGCAGCCAGCAAGGGACAGGTAATAACGAGCAGTACTTC

abundance: medium-sized
v_gene: TRBV11-3
len: 14
d_gene: NA
j_gene: TRBJ1-4
CDR3aa: CASSLRLPNEKLFF
CDR3nt: TGTGCCAGCAGCTTGAGGCTCCCTAATGAAAAACTGTTTTTT

abundance: NA
v_gene: TRBV25-1
len: 16
d_gene: TRBD2
j_gene: TRBJ2-2
CDR3aa: CASSSLPGGTTGELFF
CDR3nt: TGTGCCAGCAGTAGTCTCCCGGGAGGTACCACCGGGGAGCTGTTTTTT

abundance: NA
v_gene: TRBV5-1
len: 14
d_gene: NA
j_gene: TRBJ2-3
CDR3aa: CASSEDGYTDTQYF
CDR3nt: TGCGCCAGCAGCGAGGACGGCTACACAGATACGCAGTATTTT

abundance: medium-sized
v_gene: TRBV11-3
len: 14
d_gene: NA
j_gene: TRBJ1-3
CDR3aa: CASRAPSAGNTIYF
CDR3nt: TGTGCCAGCCGGGCGCCCTCGGCTGGAAACACCATATATTTT

abundance: medium-sized
v_gene: TRBV6-8
len: 14
d_gene: NA
j_gene: TRBJ2-7
CDR3aa: CASRGVDWAYEQYF
CDR3nt: TGTGCCAGCAGGGGGGTAGACTGGGCCTACGAGCAGTACTTC

abundance: NA
v_gene: TRBV6-8
len: 15
d_gene: NA
j_gene: TRBJ1-1
CDR3aa: CAITTLRTGYTEAFF
CDR3nt: TGTGCCATCACCACCCTTAGAACCGGGTACACTGAAGCTTTCTTT

abundance: NA
v_gene: TRBV19
len: 14
d_gene: NA
j_gene: TRBJ1-1
CDR3aa: CASGQQGSATEAFF
CDR3nt: TGTGCCAGCGGACAACAGGGATCGGCCACTGAAGCTTTCTTT

abundance: NA
v_gene: TRBV6-8
len: 18
d_gene: TRBD2
j_gene: TRBJ2-7
CDR3aa: CASSSLKRIAGDLGEQYF
CDR3nt: TGTGCCAGCAGTTCCCTGAAACGAATAGCGGGAGACCTGGGAGAGCAGTACTTC

abundance: NA
v_gene: TRBV6-8
len: 12
d_gene: NA
j_gene: TRBJ1-1
CDR3aa: CASRTRTHEAFF
CDR3nt: TGTGCCAGCAGGACCAGGACCCATGAAGCTTTCTTT

abundance: NA
v_gene: TRBV9
len: 13
d_gene: NA
j_gene: TRBJ1-1
CDR3aa: CASSGGGVTEAFF
CDR3nt: TGTGCCAGCAGCGGAGGGGGTGTCACTGAAGCTTTCTTT

abundance: NA
v_gene: TRBV28
len: 18
d_gene: TRBD1
j_gene: TRBJ1-5
CDR3aa: CASTKGTGVLVVNQPQHF
CDR3nt: TGTGCCAGCACCAAAGGGACAGGGGTTTTAGTGGTCAATCAGCCCCAGCATTTT